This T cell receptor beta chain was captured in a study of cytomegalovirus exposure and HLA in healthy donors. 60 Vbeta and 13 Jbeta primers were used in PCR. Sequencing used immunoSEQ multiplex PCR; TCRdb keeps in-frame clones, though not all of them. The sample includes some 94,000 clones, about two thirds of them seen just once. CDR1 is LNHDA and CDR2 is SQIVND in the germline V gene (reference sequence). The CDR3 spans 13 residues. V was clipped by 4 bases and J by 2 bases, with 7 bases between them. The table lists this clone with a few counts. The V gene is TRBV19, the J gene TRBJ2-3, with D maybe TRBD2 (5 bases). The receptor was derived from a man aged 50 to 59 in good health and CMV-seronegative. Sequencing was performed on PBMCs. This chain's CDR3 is CASSTGDTDTQYF. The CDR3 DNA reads TGTGCCAGTAGTACCGGGGACACAGATACGCAGTATTTT. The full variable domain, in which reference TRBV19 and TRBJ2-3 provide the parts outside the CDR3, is DGGITQSPKYLFRKEGQNVTLSCEQNLNHDAMYWYRQDPGQGLRLIYYSQIVNDFQKGDIAEGYSVSREKKESFPLTVTSAQKNPTAFYLCASSTGDTDTQYFGPGTRLTVL.